This T cell receptor beta chain was retrieved from a study of blood T cell repertoires in COVID-19. Authors' processing steps: Using reference gene primer amplification, nucleated cell counts were estimated. Measured with immunoSEQ multiplex PCR; TCRdb has only the in-frame clones, and not every one. V and J calls plus clone size are reproduced from that table; the DNA served to infer D and trimming. The table records approximately 530,000 clones, 85% to 90% of them present only once. Patients from Seattle were sampled longitudinally, starting during active infection. This clone was detected only once. The CDR3 is 14 residues long. V trimming: 3 bases; J trimming: 3 bases; junction bases outside the gene matches: 4. Germline assignment: CDR1 SQVTM and CDR2 ANQGSEA.

Sequencing was done on a sample of peripheral blood. The rearrangement uses TRBV29-1 and TRBJ2-2, with 7 nucleotides matching TRBD1. The sequence came from a woman aged 45-65 years with COVID-19, enrolled during active disease. CDR3: CSVERTGYTGELFF. CDR3 nucleotide sequence: TGCAGCGTTGAGAGGACAGGATACACCGGGGAGCTGTTTTTT.